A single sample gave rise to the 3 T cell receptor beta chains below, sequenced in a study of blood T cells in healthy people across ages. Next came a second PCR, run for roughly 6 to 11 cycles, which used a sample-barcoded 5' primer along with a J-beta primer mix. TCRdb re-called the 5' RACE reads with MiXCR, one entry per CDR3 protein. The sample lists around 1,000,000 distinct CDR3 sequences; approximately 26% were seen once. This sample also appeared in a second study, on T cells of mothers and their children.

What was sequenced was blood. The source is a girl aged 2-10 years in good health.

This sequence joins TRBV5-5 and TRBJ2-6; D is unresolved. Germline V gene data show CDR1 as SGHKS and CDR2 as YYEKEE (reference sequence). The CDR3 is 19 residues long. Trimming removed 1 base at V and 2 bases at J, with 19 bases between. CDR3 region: CASSLSSARGIAGANVLTF. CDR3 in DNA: TGTGCCAGCAGCTTGAGTTCAGCACGTGGGATCGCTGGGGCCAACGTCCTGACTTTC. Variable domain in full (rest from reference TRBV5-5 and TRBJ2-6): DAGVTQSPTHLIKTRGQQVTLRCSPISGHKSVSWYQQVLGQGPQFIFQYYEKEERGRGNFPDRFSARQFPNYSSELNVNALLLGDSALYLCASSLSSARGIAGANVLTFGAGSRLTVL.

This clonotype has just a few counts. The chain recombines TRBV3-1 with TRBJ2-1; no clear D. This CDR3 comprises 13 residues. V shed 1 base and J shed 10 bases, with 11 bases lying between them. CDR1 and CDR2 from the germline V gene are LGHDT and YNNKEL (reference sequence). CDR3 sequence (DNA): TGTGCCAGCAGCCAAGTTGGAGCTTGGGAGCAGTTCTTC. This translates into CASSQVGAWEQFF.

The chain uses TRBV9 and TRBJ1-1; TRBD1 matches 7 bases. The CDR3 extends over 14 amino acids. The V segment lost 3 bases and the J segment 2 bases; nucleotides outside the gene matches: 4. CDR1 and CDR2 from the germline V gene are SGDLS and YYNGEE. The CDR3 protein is CASSGTGVNTEAFF. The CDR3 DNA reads TGTGCCAGCAGCGGAACAGGGGTCAACACTGAAGCTTTCTTT.